A single sample is the source of the 7 T cell receptor beta chains below, sequenced in a study of T cells in Graves' hyperthyroidism and ophthalmopathy (dated by TCRdb to about 2019). The library was built by means of multiplex PCR. The sequencer listed for this sample is Illumina HiSeq 2000. Amplification of TCR beta CDR3 regions was carried out from RNA transcripts. For the first round of RT-PCR on the TCR CDR3, the HTBI primer set was used together with the Qiagen OneStep RT-PCR kit. The raw public data were reprocessed by TCRdb itself: fastp quality trimming at Q25, MiXCR clonotype calling, in-frame beta chains only. CDR3 protein duplicates are merged, each entry listing the most common genes and DNA. This sample lists hundreds of thousands of distinct CDR3 sequences; about 15% were detected once. The top ten clones comprise about 3.9% of the sample. Sequenced material: blood. Receptors originate from a woman aged 40 to 55 with Graves' ophthalmopathy.

In this sample, this clonotype turned up many times. The rearrangement links TRBV7-2 to TRBJ2-7, with unresolved D. The CDR3 loop spans 14 amino acids. Trimming took off 1 base at V and 2 bases at J, with 9 bases between the two ends. From germline, CDR1 is SGHTA and CDR2 FQGNSA. This CDR3 is CASSLEPATYEQYF. The DNA of the CDR3 is TGTGCCAGCAGCTTAGAGCCGGCTACCTACGAGCAGTACTTC.

This clonotype appeared many times. The CDR3 sequence: CASSLQGSQPQHF. Here the CDR3 DNA reads TGCGCCAGCAGCCTACAGGGGAGTCAGCCCCAGCATTTT. The chain uses TRBV5-1 and TRBJ1-5; 7 bases map to TRBD1. The V gene's germline CDR1 is SGHRS and CDR2 YFSETQ. With V trimmed by 4 bases and J by 6 bases, 4 bases remained unmatched. CDR3 size: 13 residues.

In this sample, this clonotype turned up many times. The chain employs TRBV2 and TRBJ2-7, with 9 nucleotides matching TRBD2. V lost 5 bases, J lost 4 bases, and 6 bases stayed unmatched. There are 14 residues in the CDR3. Per the germline V gene, CDR1 is SNHLY and CDR2 is FYNNEI. The CDR3 is CASSPRLAEYEQYF. The CDR3 region has the DNA TGTGCCAGCAGTCCTCGACTAGCGGAATACGAGCAGTACTTC. The full variable domain, completed using reference TRBV2 and TRBJ2-7, is EPEVTQTPSHQVTQMGQEVILRCVPISNHLYFYWYRQILGQKVEFLVSFYNNEISEKSEIFDDQFSVERPDGSNFTLKIRSTKLEDSAMYFCASSPRLAEYEQYFGPGTRLTVT.

This clonotype was recorded many times. J is TRBJ2-5 and V is TRBV6-2 or TRBV6-3; 15 bases fit TRBD2. V was pared by 4 bases and J by 4 bases, with 13 bases of the junction left unmatched. CDR1 and CDR2 (germline): MNHEY, SVGEGT. There are 19 residues in the CDR3. The CDR3 DNA reads TGTGCCAGCAGTTCCCCCGCCGGACTAGCGGGAGGGTTCTTAGAGACCCAGTACTTC. Translating gives CASSSPAGLAGGFLETQYF.

This clonotype was seen only a few times. The CDR3 DNA is TGTGCCTGGAGTATTAGGGGCGGGGAGCTGTTTTTT. Protein product: CAWSIRGGELFF. The chain recombines TRBV30 with TRBJ2-2, with a possible D match to TRBD1 (5 bases). The CDR3 consists of 12 residues. V was pared by 2 bases and J by 7 bases, with 8 bases between. Per the germline V gene, CDR1 is GTSNPN and CDR2 is SVGIG (reference sequence). The full variable domain, in which reference TRBV30 and TRBJ2-2 provide the parts outside the CDR3, is SQTIHQWPATLVQPVGSPLSLECTVEGTSNPNLYWYRQAAGRGLQLLFYSVGIGQISSEVPQNLSASRPQDRQFILSSKKLLLSDSGFYLCAWSIRGGELFFGEGSRLTVL.

This clonotype turned up a few times. The rearrangement links TRBV28 to TRBJ1-5; D gene unclear. V was pared by 2 bases and J by 5 bases, with 7 bases between. In germline, CDR1 is MDHEN, CDR2 SYDVKM. This CDR3 comprises 13 residues. CDR3 DNA: TGTGCCAGCAGTTTAATACCGTATCAGCCCCAGCATTTT. Amino acid sequence: CASSLIPYQPQHF.

This clonotype was detected only a few times. The chain couples TRBV18 to TRBJ2-7, with D unclear. Germline CDR1 is KGHSH and CDR2 is LQKENI. The germline V and J ends were trimmed by 4 bases and 0 bases, with 16 bases remaining between them. The CDR3 is 16 residues long. The CDR3 coding sequence is TGTGCCAGCTCACTCGGCTCAGGCGCGAACTCCTACGAGCAGTACTTC. Amino acid sequence: CASSLGSGANSYEQYF.